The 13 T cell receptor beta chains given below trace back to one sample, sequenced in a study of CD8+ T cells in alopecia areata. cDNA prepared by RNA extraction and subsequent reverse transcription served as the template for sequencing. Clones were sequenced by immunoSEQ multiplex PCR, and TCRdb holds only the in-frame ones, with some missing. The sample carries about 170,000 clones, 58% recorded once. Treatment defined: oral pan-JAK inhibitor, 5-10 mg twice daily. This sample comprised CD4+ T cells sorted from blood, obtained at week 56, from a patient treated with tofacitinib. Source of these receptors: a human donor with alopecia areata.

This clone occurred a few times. CDR3 protein: CAWSGEGQGYEQYF. The CDR3 DNA reads as TGTGCCTGGAGTGGCGAAGGACAGGGCTACGAGCAGTACTTC. This sequence joins TRBV30 and TRBJ2-7; TRBD1 agrees at 8 bases. V lost 1 base and J lost 3; bases outside the gene matches: 5. CDR1 and CDR2 from the germline V gene are GTSNPN and SVGIG (reference sequence). CDR3 length: 14 amino acids.

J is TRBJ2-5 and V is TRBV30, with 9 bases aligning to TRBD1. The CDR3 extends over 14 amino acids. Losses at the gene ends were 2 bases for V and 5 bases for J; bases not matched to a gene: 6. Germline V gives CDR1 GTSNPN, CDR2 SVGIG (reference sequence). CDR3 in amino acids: CAWSLQGAGETQYF. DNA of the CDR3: TGTGCCTGGAGTTTACAGGGGGCGGGGGAGACCCAGTACTTC.

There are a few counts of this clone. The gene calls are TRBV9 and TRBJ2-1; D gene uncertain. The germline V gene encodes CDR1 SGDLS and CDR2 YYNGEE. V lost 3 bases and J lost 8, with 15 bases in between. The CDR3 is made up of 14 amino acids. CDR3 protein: CASSGPQPFDEQFF. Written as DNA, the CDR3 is TGTGCCAGCAGCGGGCCCCAACCTTTTGATGAGCAGTTCTTC.

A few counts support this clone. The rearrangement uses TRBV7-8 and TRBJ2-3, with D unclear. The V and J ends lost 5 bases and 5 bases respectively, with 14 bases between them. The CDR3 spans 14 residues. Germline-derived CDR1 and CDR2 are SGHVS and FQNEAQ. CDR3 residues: CASSPYSVLDTQYF. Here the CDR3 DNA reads TGTGCCAGCAGCCCCTACTCCGTGTTAGATACGCAGTATTTT.

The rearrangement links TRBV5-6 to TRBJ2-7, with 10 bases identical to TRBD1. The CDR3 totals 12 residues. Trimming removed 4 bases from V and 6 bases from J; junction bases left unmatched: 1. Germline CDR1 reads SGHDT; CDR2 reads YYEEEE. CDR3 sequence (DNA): TGTGCCAGCAGCGGGGACAGGGGCGAGCAGTACTTC. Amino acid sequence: CASSGDRGEQYF. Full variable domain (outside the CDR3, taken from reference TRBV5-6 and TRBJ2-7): DAGVTQSPTHLIKTRGQQVTLRCSPKSGHDTVSWYQQALGQGPQFIFQYYEEEERQRGNFPDRFSGHQFPNYSSELNVNALLLGDSALYLCASSGDRGEQYFGPGTRLTVT.

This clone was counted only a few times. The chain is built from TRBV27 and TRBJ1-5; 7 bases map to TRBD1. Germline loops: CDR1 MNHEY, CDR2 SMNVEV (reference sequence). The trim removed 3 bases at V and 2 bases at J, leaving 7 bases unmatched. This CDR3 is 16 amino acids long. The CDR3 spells CASSFLTGRGNQPQHF. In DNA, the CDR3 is TGTGCCAGCAGTTTCCTGACAGGGCGAGGCAATCAGCCCCAGCATTTT.

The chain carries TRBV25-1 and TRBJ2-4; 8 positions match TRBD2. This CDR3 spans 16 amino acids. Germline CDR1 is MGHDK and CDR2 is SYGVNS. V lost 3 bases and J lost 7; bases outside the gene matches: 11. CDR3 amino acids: CASSDTRGGRANIQYF. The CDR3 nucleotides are TGTGCCAGCAGTGACACCCGGGGGGGCCGGGCGAACATTCAGTACTTC.

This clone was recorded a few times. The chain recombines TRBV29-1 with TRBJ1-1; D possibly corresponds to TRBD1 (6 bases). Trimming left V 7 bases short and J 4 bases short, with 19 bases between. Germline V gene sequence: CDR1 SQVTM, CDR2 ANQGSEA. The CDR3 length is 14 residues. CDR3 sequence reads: CSGTEGVGGTEAFF. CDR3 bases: TGCAGCGGGACTGAGGGGGTCGGGGGCACTGAAGCTTTCTTT.

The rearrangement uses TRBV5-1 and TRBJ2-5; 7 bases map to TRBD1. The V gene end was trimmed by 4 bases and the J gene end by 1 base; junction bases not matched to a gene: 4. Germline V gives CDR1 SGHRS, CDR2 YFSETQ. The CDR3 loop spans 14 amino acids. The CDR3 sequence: CASSPGQAQETQYF. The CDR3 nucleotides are TGCGCCAGCAGCCCTGGACAGGCCCAAGAGACCCAGTACTTC.

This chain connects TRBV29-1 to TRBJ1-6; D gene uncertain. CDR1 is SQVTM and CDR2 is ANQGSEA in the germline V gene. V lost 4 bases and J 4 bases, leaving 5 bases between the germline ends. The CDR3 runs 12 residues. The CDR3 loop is CSVAEYNSPLHF. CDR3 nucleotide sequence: TGCAGCGTTGCAGAGTATAATTCACCCCTCCACTTT. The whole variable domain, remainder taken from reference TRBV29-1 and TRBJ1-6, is SAVISQKPSRDICQRGTSLTIQCQVDSQVTMMFWYRQQPGQSLTLIATANQGSEATYESGFVIDKFPISRPNLTFSTLTVSNMSPEDSSIYLCSVAEYNSPLHFGNGTRLTVT.

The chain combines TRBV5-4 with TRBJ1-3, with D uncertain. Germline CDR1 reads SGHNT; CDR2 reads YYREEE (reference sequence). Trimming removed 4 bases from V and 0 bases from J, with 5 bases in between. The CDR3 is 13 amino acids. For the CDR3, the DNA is TGTGCCAGCAGCCGGAGCTCTGGAAACACCATATATTTT. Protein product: CASSRSSGNTIYF.

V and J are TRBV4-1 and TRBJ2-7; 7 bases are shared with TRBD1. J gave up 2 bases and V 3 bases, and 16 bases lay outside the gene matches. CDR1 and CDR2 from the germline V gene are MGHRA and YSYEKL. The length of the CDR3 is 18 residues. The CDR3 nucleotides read TGCGCCAGCAGCCATCCCGGAATCCGGGGACAGAGACCCTACGAGCAGTACTTC. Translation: CASSHPGIRGQRPYEQYF.

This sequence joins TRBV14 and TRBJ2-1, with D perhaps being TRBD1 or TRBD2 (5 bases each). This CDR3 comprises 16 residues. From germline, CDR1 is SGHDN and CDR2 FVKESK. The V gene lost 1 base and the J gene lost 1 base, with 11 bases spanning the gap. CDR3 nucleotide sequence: TGTGCCAGCAGCCAAGGGGGGTTTCGGTCCTACAATGAGCAGTTCTTC. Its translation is CASSQGGFRSYNEQFF.